Reported below is one TCR beta chain. Its antigen is still unknown. The assay was immunoSEQ multiplex PCR, and TCRdb's table has in-frame clones only and misses some. The sample lists about 110,000 clones; roughly 92% were seen once. The data were taken from a study of brain T cells in children with intractable seizures. Study-level points and caveats: HCMV serostatus was not known, and viral specificity came from CDR3 similarity only.

Germline V gene data show CDR1 as DFQATT and CDR2 as SNEGSKA (reference sequence). Trimming took off 3 bases at V and 2 bases at J, with 14 bases between the two ends. This CDR3 is built from 14 residues. This specimen was peripheral blood, taken at surgery. The chain couples TRBV20-1 to TRBJ2-7; D perhaps matches TRBD1 (6 bases). The receptor was isolated from a boy in the first two years of life with hemimegalencephaly and intractable seizures. The CDR3 is CSASDRLRTYEQYF. DNA of the CDR3: TGCAGTGCTAGTGACAGGCTGCGAACCTACGAGCAGTACTTC.